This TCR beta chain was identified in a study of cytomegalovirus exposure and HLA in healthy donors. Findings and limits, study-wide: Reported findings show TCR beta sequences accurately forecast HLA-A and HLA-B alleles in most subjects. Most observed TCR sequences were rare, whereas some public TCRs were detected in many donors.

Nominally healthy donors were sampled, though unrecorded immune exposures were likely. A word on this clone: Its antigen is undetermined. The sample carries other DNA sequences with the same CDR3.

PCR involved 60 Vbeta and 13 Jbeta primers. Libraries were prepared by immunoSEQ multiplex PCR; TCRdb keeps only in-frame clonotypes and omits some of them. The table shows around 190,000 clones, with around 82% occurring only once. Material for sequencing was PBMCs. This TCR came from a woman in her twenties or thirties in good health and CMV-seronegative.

This CDR3 reads CASSLLYTDTQYF. DNA of the CDR3: TGTGCCAGCAGTCTACTTTACACAGATACGCAGTATTTT. This rearrangement joins TRBV27 to TRBJ2-3; D gene uncertain. The CDR3 runs to 13 residues. Germline CDR1 is MNHEY and CDR2 is SMNVEV (reference sequence). The V end lost 5 bases, the J end lost 2 bases, and 8 bases lay between the germline ends.